This passage covers 26 T cell receptor beta chains from one sample sequenced in a study of lymphopenia after photon versus proton radiotherapy. Profiling relied on immunoSEQ multiplex PCR, and the TCRdb table lists in-frame clones only, not all of them. Among around 50,000 clones listed, approximately 84% were seen once. Sequencing was performed on peripheral blood, taken from a patient treated with proton-based radiotherapy. These TCRs come from a man aged 55-75 years with pancreatic cancer.

The chain is built from TRBV28 and TRBJ1-5; weak D call: TRBD1 (5 bases). Trimming took 10 bases from V and 7 from J, leaving 14 bases between them. Germline V CDR1 and CDR2: MDHEN, SYDVKM. The CDR3 totals 12 residues. The CDR3 protein is CATWGGGQPQHF. DNA for the CDR3: TGTGCCACTTGGGGGGGAGGGCAGCCCCAGCATTTT.

This chain connects TRBV6-5 to TRBJ2-1; 7 bases agree with TRBD2. CDR3 length equals 15 residues. Trimming at V came to 2 bases and at J to 3 bases, leaving 4 bases not matched to a gene. In germline, CDR1 is MNHEY, CDR2 SVGAGI. CDR3 in DNA: TGTGCCAGCAGTTACGGCGGCGGGAGCTACAATGAGCAGTTCTTC. It is translated as CASSYGGGSYNEQFF.

The rearrangement uses TRBV5-5 and TRBJ2-7, with 9 bases that match TRBD2. Losses at the gene ends were 4 bases for V and 6 bases for J; bases not matched to a gene: 26. Germline values: CDR1 SGHKS, CDR2 YYEKEE (reference sequence). This CDR3 is 20 amino acids long. CDR3 in DNA: TGTGCCAGCAGCCGTCAGGTTAGCGGGAGTGGAACGGGAGTCTTCGCCGAGCAGTACTTC. Amino acid sequence: CASSRQVSGSGTGVFAEQYF. The whole variable domain, filled in from reference TRBV5-5 and TRBJ2-7, reads DAGVTQSPTHLIKTRGQQVTLRCSPISGHKSVSWYQQVLGQGPQFIFQYYEKEERGRGNFPDRFSARQFPNYSSELNVNALLLGDSALYLCASSRQVSGSGTGVFAEQYFGPGTRLTVT.

The V gene is TRBV19, the J gene TRBJ2-3, with 10 bases lining up with TRBD2. Germline V gene sequence: CDR1 LNHDA, CDR2 SQIVND (reference sequence). The ends lost 3 bases at V and 6 bases at J; junction bases unmatched: 9. This CDR3 region has 16 residues. DNA for the CDR3: TGTGCCAGTAGTATCGGGTCCCTAGCGGGAGCGGATACGCAGTATTTT. Amino acids: CASSIGSLAGADTQYF.

The chain has TRBV15 and TRBJ2-7; TRBD1 matches 12 bases. After removal of 0 bases from V and 4 bases from J, the junction contained 7 bases not matched to a gene. This CDR3 comprises 17 residues. The germline V gene encodes CDR1 LNHNV and CDR2 YYDKDF (reference sequence). The chain's CDR3 is CATSRDRDRGQIYEQYF. The DNA of the CDR3 is TGTGCCACCAGCAGAGATCGGGACAGGGGGCAAATTTACGAGCAGTACTTC.

This clone was seen more than once but under ten times. The chain recombines TRBV18 with TRBJ2-5, with D possibly matching TRBD1 (6 bases). CDR1 and CDR2 from the germline V gene are KGHSH and LQKENI. This CDR3 contains 15 residues. V shed 2 bases and J shed 1 base, with 11 bases lying between them. DNA of the CDR3: TGTGCCAGCTCACCAGGCAGGGGATCCCAAGAGACCCAGTACTTC. It specifies CASSPGRGSQETQYF.

This clone is a singleton in its sample. The chain recombines TRBV6-6 with TRBJ2-1; 9 bases map to TRBD2. This CDR3 has 16 residues. Germline CDR1 MNHNY, CDR2 SVGAGI (reference sequence). V dropped 10 bases and J dropped 6; count of bases not matched to a gene: 16. The CDR3 sequence: CATFSGRPPFGNEQFF. Here the CDR3 DNA reads TGTGCCACCTTCAGCGGGAGGCCCCCTTTTGGCAATGAGCAGTTCTTC.

The V and J genes are TRBV4-3 and TRBJ1-5, with D hard to call. The CDR3 sequence is 17 residues long. Germline V gene data show CDR1 as LGHNA and CDR2 as YSLEER. Trimming took off 0 bases at V and 2 bases at J, with 14 bases between the two ends. In DNA form, the CDR3 reads TGCGCCAGCAGCCAAGATTGGTCCCAGGCGGGCAATCAGCCCCAGCATTTT. Amino acid sequence: CASSQDWSQAGNQPQHF.

The chain uses TRBV5-5 and TRBJ2-5; maybe TRBD1 (6 bases). The CDR3 is made up of 16 amino acids. Germline CDR1 reads SGHKS; CDR2 reads YYEKEE (reference sequence). Trimming stripped 1 base from V and 4 bases from J, with 17 bases between. The CDR3 DNA is TGTGCCAGCAGCTTGATCCTTATGGGGGCGGGAGAGACCCAGTACTTC. This translates into CASSLILMGAGETQYF.

This clone came up a few times. The V gene is TRBV7-2, the J gene TRBJ1-1; D remains unclear. Trimming pared 0 bases from V and 1 base from J, leaving 3 bases between. Germline values: CDR1 SGHTA, CDR2 FQGNSA. CDR3 size: 13 residues. The CDR3 region is CASSLAWNTEAFF. The CDR3 DNA is TGTGCCAGCAGCTTAGCATGGAACACTGAAGCTTTCTTT.

V usage is TRBV28 and J usage is TRBJ1-6, with 7 bases fitting TRBD1. Germline lookup yields CDR1 MDHEN and CDR2 SYDVKM. The CDR3 contains 14 residues. After removal of 6 bases from V and 7 bases from J, the junction contained 6 bases not matched to a gene. CDR3 sequence: CASRRDSSNSPLHF. CDR3 nucleotide sequence: TGTGCCAGCAGACGGGACAGCTCAAATTCACCCCTCCACTTT.

The chain couples TRBV7-9 to TRBJ2-1; 12 nucleotides agree with TRBD2. Germline V CDR1 and CDR2: SEHNR, FQNEAQ (reference sequence). The CDR3 length is 16 residues. The V segment lost 4 bases and the J segment 5 bases; nucleotides outside the gene matches: 6. The CDR3: CASSSLAGGPNNEQFF. CDR3 coding DNA: TGTGCCAGCAGCTCCCTAGCGGGAGGGCCCAACAATGAGCAGTTCTTC.

This chain connects TRBV19 to TRBJ1-4; D is undetermined. The germline gives CDR1 LNHDA, CDR2 SQIVND (reference sequence). The V and J ends lost 6 bases and 10 bases respectively, with 15 bases between them. This CDR3 region has 13 residues. The CDR3, as DNA: TGTGCCAGTAGCACCCAGCCCGCCGGAAAACTGTTTTTT. Protein sequence: CASSTQPAGKLFF.

The chain recombines TRBV15 with TRBJ2-6; tentatively, D is TRBD2 (5 bases). The CDR3 length is 19 residues. Between the trimmed V and J ends, which lost 0 bases and 2 bases, there was a span of 17 bases. Germline V CDR1 and CDR2: LNHNV, YYDKDF (reference sequence). The CDR3 reads CATSREGAAYGAGANVLTF. The CDR3 region has the DNA TGTGCCACCAGCAGAGAGGGAGCGGCTTACGGAGCTGGGGCCAACGTCCTGACTTTC.

The rearrangement links TRBV27 to TRBJ2-1, with D tentatively TRBD2 (6 bases). Germline V gives CDR1 MNHEY, CDR2 SMNVEV (reference sequence). Trimming removed 4 bases at V and 4 bases at J, with 11 bases between. The CDR3 totals 14 residues. DNA for the CDR3: TGTGCCAGCAGTTCCGGGACTCCGTACAATGAGCAGTTCTTC. This sequence encodes CASSSGTPYNEQFF.

Written as DNA, the CDR3 is TGCGCCAGCAGCTACTTGTCTTTAACGAACACCGGGGAGCTGTTTTTT. Its translation: CASSYLSLTNTGELFF. The rearrangement joins TRBV5-1 to TRBJ2-2; D call uncertain. V was pared by 3 bases and J by 0 bases, with 12 bases between. The CDR3 sequence is 16 residues long. Germline lookup yields CDR1 SGHRS and CDR2 YFSETQ.

This clone was seen only a few times. The chain carries TRBV4-1 and TRBJ2-7, with D possibly matching TRBD2 (5 bases). V was trimmed by 4 bases and J by 5 bases, leaving 15 bases between them. The CDR3 loop spans 14 amino acids. CDR1 and CDR2 (germline): MGHRA, YSYEKL. In DNA form, the CDR3 reads TGCGCCAGCAGCCCGCAAGCTAGAGGGAACGAGCAGTACTTC. Protein sequence: CASSPQARGNEQYF.

The chain has TRBV14 and TRBJ1-3, with unresolved D. V lost 0 bases, J lost 2 bases, and 5 bases lay in between. This CDR3 comprises 14 residues. The germline CDR1 and CDR2 sequences are SGHDN and FVKESK. DNA for the CDR3: TGTGCCAGCAGCCAAGACACTACTGGAAACACCATATATTTT. It translates to CASSQDTTGNTIYF.

This CDR3 is CASSMGQGVNQPQHF. Here the CDR3 DNA reads TGTGCCAGTAGTATGGGACAGGGAGTCAATCAGCCCCAGCATTTT. The rearrangement links TRBV19 to TRBJ1-5, with 9 bases aligning to TRBD1. The CDR3 is made up of 15 amino acids. From germline, CDR1 is LNHDA and CDR2 SQIVND (reference sequence). V gave up 3 bases and J gave up 3 bases; unmatched junction bases: 3.

This clone was detected a few times. The genes are TRBV7-9 and TRBJ1-1, with 8 nucleotides matching TRBD1. Germline loops: CDR1 SEHNR, CDR2 FQNEAQ (reference sequence). V lost 3 bases and J lost 4; bases outside the gene matches: 4. This CDR3 contains 14 residues. CDR3 protein: CASSFPGGSTEAFF. DNA for the CDR3: TGTGCCAGCAGCTTCCCAGGGGGCAGCACTGAAGCTTTCTTT. Full variable domain (outside the CDR3, taken from reference TRBV7-9 and TRBJ1-1): DTGVSQNPRHKITKRGQNVTFRCDPISEHNRLYWYRQTLGQGPEFLTYFQNEAQLEKSRLLSDRFSAERPKGSFSTLEIQRTEQGDSAMYLCASSFPGGSTEAFFGQGTRLTVV.

The CDR3 coding sequence is TGTGCCACCAGCTATCAAGATACGCAGTATTTT. It translates to CATSYQDTQYF. The J gene is TRBJ2-3, the V gene TRBV15; D ambiguous. The V gene's germline CDR1 is LNHNV and CDR2 YYDKDF (reference sequence). The CDR3 has 11 amino acids. The V gene lost 5 bases and the J gene lost 5 bases, with 5 bases spanning the gap.

Only one count was recorded for this clone. The gene calls are TRBV28 and TRBJ1-1; tentatively, D is TRBD1 (5 bases). Trimming took off 2 bases at V and 8 bases at J, with 15 bases between the two ends. Germline V gene sequence: CDR1 MDHEN, CDR2 SYDVKM. The CDR3 loop spans 14 amino acids. The DNA for the CDR3 is TGTGCCAGCAGTTTACCGGGGCCTACCAGGGAAGCTTTCTTT. Its translation: CASSLPGPTREAFF.

This clone was counted a single time. The V gene is TRBV29-1, the J gene TRBJ2-7, with TRBD1 identical over 8 bases. The CDR3 contains 12 residues. Unmatched junction bases numbered 7, after V lost 6 bases and J lost 6 bases. CDR1 SQVTM and CDR2 ANQGSEA come from the germline V gene. DNA for the CDR3: TGCAGCGTGGCCCCGACAGGGGCCGAGCAGTACTTC. Amino acids: CSVAPTGAEQYF.

The gene calls are TRBV18 and TRBJ2-7; possibly TRBD1 for D (6 bases). Trimming stripped 2 bases from V and 5 bases from J, with 16 bases between. From germline, CDR1 is KGHSH and CDR2 LQKENI. The CDR3 sequence is 15 residues long. The CDR3 DNA is TGTGCCAGCTCACCAGAACAGGGATCGTCGGACGAGCAGTACTTC. It translates to CASSPEQGSSDEQYF.

The chain combines TRBV5-6 with TRBJ2-3, with a tentative D call TRBD1 (6 bases). Germline V gene data show CDR1 as SGHDT and CDR2 as YYEEEE. The CDR3 is 16 amino acids. V lost 4 bases and J 5 bases, leaving 20 bases between the germline ends. CDR3 sequence: CASSPETGLRGDTQYF. DNA for the CDR3: TGTGCCAGCAGCCCCGAGACAGGACTGAGGGGAGATACGCAGTATTTT.

V gene TRBV19 combines with J gene TRBJ1-1, with TRBD1 as a possible D gene (6 bases). The CDR3 runs 15 residues. Germline CDR1 LNHDA, CDR2 SQIVND (reference sequence). Trimming removed 8 bases at V and 3 bases at J, with 19 bases between. The CDR3, as DNA: TGTGCCAGTCAATCAAGCTACAGGGCGCACACTGAAGCTTTCTTT. This translates into CASQSSYRAHTEAFF.